These T cell receptor beta chains were read from a single sample in a study of blood T cells in healthy people across ages. Using its own MiXCR run on the 5' RACE reads, TCRdb lists one record per CDR3 protein. The sample lists 650,000 to 900,000 distinct CDR3 sequences; roughly 60% were seen once. Sequenced material: blood. These receptors came from a man between 25 and 39 years old in good health. Both conserved end residues are part of each CDR3. Each record gives: D gene, J gene, clone size, V gene, CDR3 protein, CDR3 DNA. D genes are given only for firm matches. Clone size is not always given. Where it is, it says once, few, many or a class for expanded clones.

d_gene: -; j_gene: TRBJ2-2; abundance: -; v_gene: TRBV4-3; CDR3aa: CASSQHPGGTGELFF; CDR3nt: TGCGCCAGCAGCCAACACCCAGGCGGGACCGGGGAGCTGTTTTTT
d_gene: -; j_gene: TRBJ2-7; abundance: -; v_gene: TRBV7-2; CDR3aa: CAGSSRDRFYAYEQYF; CDR3nt: TGTGCCGGCAGCTCCCGAGACAGATTTTACGCCTACGAGCAGTACTTC
d_gene: TRBD2; j_gene: TRBJ2-3; abundance: -; v_gene: TRBV6-5; CDR3aa: CASSGGALDTQYF; CDR3nt: TGTGCCAGCAGCGGGGGGGCGTTAGATACGCAGTATTTT
d_gene: -; j_gene: TRBJ2-3; abundance: -; v_gene: TRBV5-5; CDR3aa: CASSFQGQLTDTQYF; CDR3nt: TGTGCCAGCAGCTTTCAGGGGCAACTCACAGATACGCAGTATTTT
d_gene: -; j_gene: TRBJ2-3; abundance: -; v_gene: TRBV7-3; CDR3aa: CASSPYGRGPPTDTQYF; CDR3nt: TGTGCCAGCAGCCCCTATGGGCGGGGGCCCCCCACAGATACGCAGTATTTT
d_gene: TRBD1; j_gene: TRBJ2-1; abundance: few; v_gene: TRBV29-1; CDR3aa: CSVDRVGEQFF; CDR3nt: TGCAGCGTCGACAGGGTAGGTGAGCAGTTCTTC
d_gene: -; j_gene: TRBJ2-7; abundance: -; v_gene: TRBV5-1; CDR3aa: CASSLDVRSYEQYF; CDR3nt: TGCGCCAGCAGCTTGGATGTCAGGTCCTACGAGCAGTACTTC
d_gene: TRBD1; j_gene: TRBJ2-1; abundance: -; v_gene: TRBV9; CDR3aa: CASSVGQGFSSEQFF; CDR3nt: TGTGCCAGCAGCGTGGGACAGGGCTTTTCAAGTGAGCAGTTCTTC
d_gene: -; j_gene: TRBJ2-7; abundance: -; v_gene: TRBV29-1; CDR3aa: CSVERVSSYEQYF; CDR3nt: TGCAGCGTTGAGCGGGTAAGCTCCTACGAGCAGTACTTC
d_gene: TRBD2; j_gene: TRBJ2-3; abundance: -; v_gene: TRBV7-2; CDR3aa: CASSFRIAGDTQYF; CDR3nt: TGTGCCAGCAGCTTTCGAATAGCGGGGGATACGCAGTATTTT
d_gene: -; j_gene: TRBJ2-7; abundance: -; v_gene: TRBV28; CDR3aa: CASNDNPYEQYF; CDR3nt: TGTGCCAGTAATGACAATCCCTACGAGCAGTACTTC
d_gene: TRBD1; j_gene: TRBJ2-7; abundance: -; v_gene: TRBV4-3; CDR3aa: CASSYEDRGDYEQYF; CDR3nt: TGCGCCAGCAGCTATGAGGACAGGGGGGACTACGAGCAGTACTTC
d_gene: TRBD2; j_gene: TRBJ2-5; abundance: -; v_gene: TRBV5-5; CDR3aa: CASSPGGNQETQYF; CDR3nt: TGTGCCAGCAGCCCGGGGGGTAACCAAGAGACCCAGTACTTC
d_gene: -; j_gene: TRBJ2-1; abundance: -; v_gene: TRBV5-6; CDR3aa: CASRSSAAHNEQFF; CDR3nt: TGTGCCAGCAGGTCGAGTGCAGCACACAATGAGCAGTTCTTC
d_gene: TRBD1; j_gene: TRBJ1-4; abundance: -; v_gene: TRBV12-3/TRBV12-4; CDR3aa: CASSLGQPGVGNEKLFF; CDR3nt: TGTGCCAGCAGTCTGGGACAGCCGGGGGTCGGAAACGAAAAACTGTTTTTT
d_gene: -; j_gene: TRBJ2-5; abundance: -; v_gene: TRBV20-1; CDR3aa: CSALDSGTQEETQYF; CDR3nt: TGCAGTGCTTTAGATTCCGGGACACAAGAAGAGACCCAGTACTTC
d_gene: TRBD1; j_gene: TRBJ2-3; abundance: few; v_gene: TRBV20-1; CDR3aa: CSARVTGQGLRPDTQYF; CDR3nt: TGCAGTGCCCGAGTTACTGGACAGGGCCTTCGGCCAGATACGCAGTATTTT
d_gene: -; j_gene: TRBJ2-5; abundance: -; v_gene: TRBV7-9; CDR3aa: CASSLGSAGETQYF; CDR3nt: TGTGCCAGCAGCTTAGGCAGTGCTGGTGAGACCCAGTACTTC
d_gene: -; j_gene: TRBJ2-3; abundance: -; v_gene: TRBV3-1; CDR3aa: CASSQNVVDTQYF; CDR3nt: TGTGCCAGCAGCCAAAACGTGGTAGATACGCAGTATTTT
d_gene: -; j_gene: TRBJ1-1; abundance: -; v_gene: TRBV28; CDR3aa: CASSLSRRAFF; CDR3nt: TGTGCCAGCAGTTTATCCCGGAGAGCTTTCTTT
d_gene: -; j_gene: TRBJ2-1; abundance: many; v_gene: TRBV20-1; CDR3aa: CSASPLSSYNEQFF; CDR3nt: TGCAGTGCTAGTCCCTTAAGCTCCTACAATGAGCAGTTCTTC
d_gene: TRBD1; j_gene: TRBJ1-4; abundance: -; v_gene: TRBV6-2/TRBV6-3; CDR3aa: CATRPGQRPTNEKLFF; CDR3nt: TGTGCCACTCGACCGGGACAGAGGCCAACTAATGAAAAACTGTTTTTT
d_gene: TRBD2; j_gene: TRBJ2-5; abundance: once; v_gene: TRBV20-1; CDR3aa: CSARPAGGGYEQYF; CDR3nt: TGCAGTGCTAGGCCTGCGGGCGGGGGATATGAGCAGTACTTC
d_gene: TRBD2; j_gene: TRBJ2-1; abundance: few; v_gene: TRBV20-1; CDR3aa: CSASYWLAGGPSFNEQFF; CDR3nt: TGCAGTGCTAGTTATTGGCTAGCGGGGGGTCCGTCGTTCAATGAGCAGTTCTTC
d_gene: TRBD1; j_gene: TRBJ1-5; abundance: -; v_gene: TRBV6-2/TRBV6-3; CDR3aa: CASIPGQGRGYQPQHF; CDR3nt: TGTGCCAGCATTCCGGGACAGGGAAGGGGGTATCAGCCCCAGCATTTT
d_gene: -; j_gene: TRBJ1-4; abundance: -; v_gene: TRBV7-2; CDR3aa: CASSVVAVGELFF; CDR3nt: TGTGCCAGCAGCGTAGTCGCAGTTGGAGAACTGTTTTTT
d_gene: TRBD1; j_gene: TRBJ1-5; abundance: -; v_gene: TRBV15; CDR3aa: CATSRAGTGVNQPQHF; CDR3nt: TGTGCCACCAGCAGAGCTGGGACAGGAGTTAATCAGCCCCAGCATTTT
d_gene: -; j_gene: TRBJ2-3; abundance: -; v_gene: TRBV6-2/TRBV6-3; CDR3aa: CASSVRDKSTDTQYF; CDR3nt: TGTGCCAGCAGCGTCCGGGACAAGAGCACAGATACGCAGTATTTT
d_gene: TRBD2; j_gene: TRBJ2-1; abundance: -; v_gene: TRBV7-2; CDR3aa: CASRRAGDLYNEQFF; CDR3nt: TGTGCCAGCAGGAGGGCGGGAGACCTCTACAATGAGCAGTTCTTC
d_gene: -; j_gene: TRBJ1-5; abundance: -; v_gene: TRBV7-2; CDR3aa: CASSLDGWGTQPQHF; CDR3nt: TGTGCCAGCAGCTTAGATGGCTGGGGTACTCAGCCCCAGCATTTT
d_gene: -; j_gene: TRBJ2-1; abundance: -; v_gene: TRBV6-5; CDR3aa: CASSYTRGAHNEQFF; CDR3nt: TGTGCCAGCAGTTATACGAGGGGCGCCCACAATGAGCAGTTCTTC
d_gene: TRBD2; j_gene: TRBJ2-1; abundance: few; v_gene: TRBV6-6; CDR3aa: CASSSRVAGGHEQFF; CDR3nt: TGTGCCAGCAGCTCTCGGGTGGCGGGGGGGCATGAGCAGTTCTTC
d_gene: -; j_gene: TRBJ1-4; abundance: -; v_gene: TRBV5-5; CDR3aa: CVSSLTNRRGKLFF; CDR3nt: TGTGTCAGCAGCCTCACAAATCGGAGGGGAAAACTGTTTTTT
d_gene: TRBD2; j_gene: TRBJ2-7; abundance: -; v_gene: TRBV10-3; CDR3aa: CAISELGSGAKRGYEQYF; CDR3nt: TGTGCCATCAGTGAGTTGGGTAGCGGGGCCAAGAGGGGCTACGAGCAGTACTTC
d_gene: -; j_gene: TRBJ2-1; abundance: -; v_gene: TRBV7-2; CDR3aa: CASSLANDYNEQFF; CDR3nt: TGTGCCAGCAGCTTAGCGAATGACTACAATGAGCAGTTCTTC
d_gene: -; j_gene: TRBJ2-3; abundance: few; v_gene: TRBV10-3; CDR3aa: CAITPMALHSTDTQYF; CDR3nt: TGTGCCATCACCCCTATGGCCCTGCATAGCACAGATACGCAGTATTTT
d_gene: -; j_gene: TRBJ2-7; abundance: few; v_gene: TRBV9; CDR3aa: CASSVGDVPYEQYF; CDR3nt: TGTGCCAGCAGCGTAGGGGACGTCCCCTACGAGCAGTACTTC
d_gene: TRBD1; j_gene: TRBJ2-1; abundance: once; v_gene: TRBV12-3/TRBV12-4; CDR3aa: CASRTGTGGHNEQFF; CDR3nt: TGTGCCAGCAGAACCGGGACAGGGGGTCACAATGAGCAGTTCTTC
d_gene: -; j_gene: TRBJ2-1; abundance: -; v_gene: TRBV20-1; CDR3aa: CSAGAYEQFF; CDR3nt: TGCAGTGCGGGGGCCTATGAGCAGTTCTTC
d_gene: TRBD1; j_gene: TRBJ2-7; abundance: -; v_gene: TRBV28; CDR3aa: CASSLSTGASSYEQYF; CDR3nt: TGTGCCAGCAGTTTATCCACAGGGGCTAGCTCCTACGAGCAGTACTTC
d_gene: -; j_gene: TRBJ2-1; abundance: -; v_gene: TRBV14; CDR3aa: CASSLTTVREHNEQFF; CDR3nt: TGTGCCAGCAGCCTCACGACAGTTAGGGAACACAATGAGCAGTTCTTC
d_gene: -; j_gene: TRBJ1-5; abundance: few; v_gene: TRBV20-1; CDR3aa: CSARGRRGSQPQHF; CDR3nt: TGCAGTGCTAGAGGGCGCAGGGGTAGTCAGCCCCAGCATTTT
d_gene: -; j_gene: TRBJ2-1; abundance: -; v_gene: TRBV10-3; CDR3aa: CAAAGSAYNEQFF; CDR3nt: TGTGCCGCGGCCGGGTCTGCCTACAATGAGCAGTTCTTC
d_gene: -; j_gene: TRBJ1-6; abundance: few; v_gene: TRBV5-1; CDR3aa: CASSLLGVDNSPLHF; CDR3nt: TGCGCCAGCAGCCTACTCGGGGTCGATAATTCACCCCTCCACTTT
d_gene: -; j_gene: TRBJ2-3; abundance: -; v_gene: TRBV10-3; CDR3aa: CAIGLPDTQYF; CDR3nt: TGTGCCATCGGCCTGCCCGATACGCAGTATTTT
d_gene: TRBD1; j_gene: TRBJ2-7; abundance: few; v_gene: TRBV7-2; CDR3aa: CASSRGTDSSYEQYF; CDR3nt: TGTGCCAGCAGCCGTGGGACAGATTCCTCCTACGAGCAGTACTTC